This T cell receptor (beta chain) was retrieved from a study of regulatory T cells in long-lasting Graves disease. Time point in this sample: newly diagnosed GD, antithyroid drugs for less than 3 months. PBMCs were the source of the RNA used for TCR sequencing. In this cohort, patients came from an endocrinology department located in Xi'an, China. This clonotype was seen repeatedly, ten times or more. In building TCR beta libraries, iRepertoire HTBI primers were used together with Arm-PCR of CDR3 regions. A single record per CDR3 protein comes from TCRdb applying MiXCR to the multiplex PCR reads. The sample lists 520,000 or so distinct CDR3 sequences; more than 10% were seen once. Trimming removed 5 bases from V and 5 bases from J; junction bases left unmatched: 5. The CDR3 spans 13 residues. CDR1 SGHVS and CDR2 FQNEAQ come from the germline V gene. These records were also assigned to another study, of T cells in Graves' hyperthyroidism and ophthalmopathy.

The sample was peripheral blood mononuclear cells (PBMCs), taken at new diagnosis, from a patient treated with antithyroid drugs. The chain is built from TRBV7-8 and TRBJ1-1, with 7 bases matching TRBD1. The TCR sequence derives from a woman aged 30 to 39 with Graves disease. The DNA of the CDR3 is TGTGCCAGCAGCCCGTCCAGGGGGACTGAAGCTTTCTTT. Protein sequence: CASSPSRGTEAFF.